This T cell receptor (beta chain) was found in a study of PD-1 blockade in classical Hodgkin lymphoma. A word on this clone: What it binds is unknown.

After autologous stem cell transplantation all patients relapsed, and prior brentuximab vedotin exposure differed between cohorts. Libraries were prepared by immunoSEQ multiplex PCR; TCRdb keeps only in-frame clonotypes and omits some of them. Of tens of thousands of clones detected, around 78% appear once; the ten largest clones hold over 9.5%. The CDR3 runs 16 residues. Trimming removed 2 bases from V and 0 bases from J, with 11 bases in between. Germline V gives CDR1 SGHVS, CDR2 FNYEAQ. The study's findings and limits: Whereas CD4+ TCR diversity had risen significantly by C4D1, CD8+ TCR diversity had not.

This chain joins TRBV7-6 and TRBJ1-5; D is unclear. The source was peripheral blood mononuclear cells (PBMCs), collected at baseline. This receptor was obtained from a human donor with classical Hodgkin lymphoma. This chain's CDR3 is CASSLLPGNSNQPQHF. The CDR3 nucleotides read TGTGCCAGCAGCTTATTGCCGGGTAATAGCAATCAGCCCCAGCATTTT.